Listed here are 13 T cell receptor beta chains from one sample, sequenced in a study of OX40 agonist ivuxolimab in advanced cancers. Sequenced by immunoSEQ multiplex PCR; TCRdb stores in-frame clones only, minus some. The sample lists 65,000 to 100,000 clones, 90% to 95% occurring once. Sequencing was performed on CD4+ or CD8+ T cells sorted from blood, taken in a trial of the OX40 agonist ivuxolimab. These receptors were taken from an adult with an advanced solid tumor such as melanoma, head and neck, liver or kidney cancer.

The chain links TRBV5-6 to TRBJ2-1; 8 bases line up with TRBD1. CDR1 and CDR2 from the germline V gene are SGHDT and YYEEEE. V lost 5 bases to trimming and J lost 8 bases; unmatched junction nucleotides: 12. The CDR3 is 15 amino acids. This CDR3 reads CASSSDREVVDEQFF. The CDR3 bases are TGTGCCAGCAGTTCGGACAGGGAAGTCGTCGATGAGCAGTTCTTC.

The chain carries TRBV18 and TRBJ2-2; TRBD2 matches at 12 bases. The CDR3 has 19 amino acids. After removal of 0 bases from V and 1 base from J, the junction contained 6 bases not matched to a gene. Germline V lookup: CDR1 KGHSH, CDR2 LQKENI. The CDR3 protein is CASSPPSSGRARNTGELFF. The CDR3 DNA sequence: TGTGCCAGCTCACCACCGTCTAGCGGGAGGGCGAGGAACACCGGGGAGCTGTTTTTT. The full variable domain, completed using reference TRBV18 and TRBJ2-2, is NAGVMQNPRHLVRRRGQEARLRCSPMKGHSHVYWYRQLPEEGLKFMVYLQKENIIDESGMPKERFSAEFPKEGPSILRIQQVVRGDSAAYFCASSPPSSGRARNTGELFFGEGSRLTVL.

CDR3 in amino acids: CASSQDRGSYEQFF. The CDR3, as DNA: TGCGCCAGCAGCCAAGATAGGGGTAGCTATGAGCAGTTCTTC. The rearrangement joins TRBV4-3 to TRBJ2-1; perhaps TRBD1 as D (5 bases). The V end was cut by 0 bases, the J end by 8 bases, with 11 bases between. Germline V lookup: CDR1 LGHNA, CDR2 YSLEER. This CDR3 has 14 residues.

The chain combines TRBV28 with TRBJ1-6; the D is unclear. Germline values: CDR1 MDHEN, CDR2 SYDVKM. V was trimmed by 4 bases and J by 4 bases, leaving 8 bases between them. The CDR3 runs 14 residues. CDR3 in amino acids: CASSWQIYNSPLHF. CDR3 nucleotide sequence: TGTGCCAGCAGTTGGCAGATTTATAATTCACCCCTCCACTTT.

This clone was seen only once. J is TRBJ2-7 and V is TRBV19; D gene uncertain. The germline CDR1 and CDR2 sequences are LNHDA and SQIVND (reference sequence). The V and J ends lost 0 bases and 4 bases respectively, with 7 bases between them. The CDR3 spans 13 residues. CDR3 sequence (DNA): TGTGCCAGTAGTATAGAGGGGTCTTACGAGCAGTACTTC. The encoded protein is CASSIEGSYEQYF.

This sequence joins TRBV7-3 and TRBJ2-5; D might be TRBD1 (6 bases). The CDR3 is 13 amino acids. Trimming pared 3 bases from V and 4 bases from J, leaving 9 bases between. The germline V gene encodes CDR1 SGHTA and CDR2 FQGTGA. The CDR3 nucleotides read TGTGCCAGCAGCTTCCACAGGGCAGAGACCCAGTACTTC. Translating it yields CASSFHRAETQYF.

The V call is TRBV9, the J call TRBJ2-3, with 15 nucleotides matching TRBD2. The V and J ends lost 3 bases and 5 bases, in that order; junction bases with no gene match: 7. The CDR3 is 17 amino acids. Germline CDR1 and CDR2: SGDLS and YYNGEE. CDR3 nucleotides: TGTGCCAGCAGCGATGAGGGACTAGCGGGGGGTCAAGATACGCAGTATTTT. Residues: CASSDEGLAGGQDTQYF.

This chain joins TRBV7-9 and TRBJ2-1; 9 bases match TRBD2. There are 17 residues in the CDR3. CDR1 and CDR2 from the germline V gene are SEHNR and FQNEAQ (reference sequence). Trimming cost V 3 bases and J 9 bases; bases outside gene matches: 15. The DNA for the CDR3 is TGTGCCAGCAGCTTGCCCATAGCGGGACTAGCAATGCCTGAGCAGTTCTTC. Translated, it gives CASSLPIAGLAMPEQFF.

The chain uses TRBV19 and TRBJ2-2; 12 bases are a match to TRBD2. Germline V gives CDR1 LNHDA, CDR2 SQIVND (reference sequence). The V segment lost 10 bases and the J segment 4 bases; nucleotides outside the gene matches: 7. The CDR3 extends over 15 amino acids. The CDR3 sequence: CATAILAGGTGELFF. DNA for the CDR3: TGTGCCACCGCGATACTAGCGGGGGGCACCGGGGAGCTGTTTTTT.

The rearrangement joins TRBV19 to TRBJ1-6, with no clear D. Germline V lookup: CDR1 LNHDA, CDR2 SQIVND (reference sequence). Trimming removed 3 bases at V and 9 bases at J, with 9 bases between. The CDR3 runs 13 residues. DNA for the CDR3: TGTGCCAGTAGTATGAGTACGGGTTCACCCCTCCACTTT. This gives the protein CASSMSTGSPLHF. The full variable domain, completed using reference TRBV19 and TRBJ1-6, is DGGITQSPKYLFRKEGQNVTLSCEQNLNHDAMYWYRQDPGQGLRLIYYSQIVNDFQKGDIAEGYSVSREKKESFPLTVTSAQKNPTAFYLCASSMSTGSPLHFGNGTRLTVT.

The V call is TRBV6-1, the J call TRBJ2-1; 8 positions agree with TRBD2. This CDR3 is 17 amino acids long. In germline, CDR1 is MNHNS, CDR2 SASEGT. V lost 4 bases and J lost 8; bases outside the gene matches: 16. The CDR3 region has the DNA TGTGCCAGCAGTGGGGTGGTAGCGGGGATCCCCGTGGATGAGCAGTTCTTC. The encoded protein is CASSGVVAGIPVDEQFF.

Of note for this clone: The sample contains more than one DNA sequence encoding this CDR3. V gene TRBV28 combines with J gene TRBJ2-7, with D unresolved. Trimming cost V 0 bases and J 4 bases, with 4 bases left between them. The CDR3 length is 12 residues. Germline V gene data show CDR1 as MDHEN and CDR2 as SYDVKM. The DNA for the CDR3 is TGTGCCAGCAGTTTATGGGGTTACGAGCAGTACTTC. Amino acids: CASSLWGYEQYF.

The CDR3 DNA sequence: TGTGCCAGCAGTTTATCCGGCCCCTATCTCAATGAGCAGTTCTTC. It yields the protein CASSLSGPYLNEQFF. The chain is built from TRBV27 and TRBJ2-1; D unclear. V lost 0 bases and J 6 bases, leaving 12 bases between the germline ends. CDR1 and CDR2 from the germline V gene are MNHEY and SMNVEV (reference sequence). The CDR3 extends over 15 amino acids.